This T cell receptor beta chain comes out of a study of T cells after yellow fever vaccination. TCRdb re-called the 5' RACE reads through MiXCR, storing one row per CDR3 protein. The table lists under 100,000 distinct CDR3 sequences, roughly 6% of them singletons, with 35% to 50% in the top ten. Trimming took 0 bases from V and 7 from J, leaving 12 bases between them. The CDR3 runs to 14 residues. Per the germline V gene, CDR1 is LGHNA and CDR2 is YSLEER. The starting material was CD8+ T cells sorted from PBMCs, obtained 10 days after the yellow fever booster vaccination. The source is a man in his late teens or twenties who received the YFV17D yellow fever vaccine. V and J are TRBV4-3 and TRBJ1-1; D may be TRBD1 (5 bases). DNA for the CDR3: TGCGCCAGCAGCCAAGATTGGAGGGGCTTTGAAGCTTTCTTT. Amino acid sequence: CASSQDWRGFEAFF.